The rows below give T cell receptor beta chains drawn from one sample of a study of T cells in Graves' hyperthyroidism and ophthalmopathy. TCRdb recomputed calls from the multiplex PCR reads with MiXCR, one row per CDR3 protein. In the table there are hundreds of thousands of distinct CDR3 sequences, 15% to 20% of which are singletons. Sequenced: blood. The receptors were gathered from a woman under 40 with Graves' hyperthyroidism. CDR3s include the opening cysteine and the closing phenylalanine or tryptophan.

v_gene,CDR3aa
TRBV7-3,CASSSEAGQPQHF
TRBV28,CASSFLTSGAYEQYF
TRBV18,CASSPAEGEQYF
TRBV6-2/TRBV6-3,CASSYTGGAYNEQFF
TRBV9,CASTPMEGNEQFF
TRBV7-9,CASSLLQYEQYF
TRBV7-9,CASSLNGGNQPQHF
TRBV7-2,CASSLAPGTGLTDTQYF
TRBV4-1,CASSQETSGRALRETQYF
TRBV5-1,CASSLVLAGGLTGELFF
TRBV28,CASSSTLNIQYF
TRBV20-1,CSAICRGVEAFF
TRBV29-1,CSVDGLAGVSADTQYF
TRBV7-2,CASSRQGLGTDTQYF
TRBV6-1,CASRNNRDFYGYTF
TRBV9,CASSVRGQGMGAQYF
TRBV5-5,CASSLNGQGGQPQHF
TRBV3-1,CASRVGWASSIGTEAFF
TRBV29-1,CSATSLARESLSTGELFF
TRBV28,CASSLIQGGGYTF
TRBV5-1,CASSSEGQGGLFF
TRBV20-1,CSPYVGVGPAREQYF
TRBV28,CASSSEGWQETQYF
TRBV6-1,CASSSPTSGRPEQYF
TRBV2,CASTDGTFNQPQHF
TRBV7-9,CASSQGTGSENIQYF
TRBV5-1,CASSLTSLGAGNEQFF
TRBV24-1,CATSDSSGRAYEQFF
TRBV7-2,CASSFGLAGLRINEQFF
TRBV7-9,CASSLSRGLHEQYF